This T cell receptor beta chain originates from a study of blood T cell repertoires in COVID-19. At the level of the study: Samples of COVID-19 (acute and convalescent) were obtained from the United States, Italy and Spain.

This CDR3 is built from 15 residues. The germline gives CDR1 KGHSH, CDR2 LQKENI. Deletions cut 3 bases from V and 5 bases from J, with 15 bases between. Sequencing used immunoSEQ multiplex PCR; TCRdb keeps in-frame clones, though not all of them. The sample consists of about 250,000 clones, approximately 82% of them appearing once. V usage is TRBV18 and J usage is TRBJ2-3; D possibly corresponds to TRBD2 (5 bases). The sequenced material came from peripheral blood. The TCR sequence derives from an elderly man with acute or convalescent COVID-19. The CDR3 sequence is CASSPMRLRLDTQYF. CDR3 DNA sequence: TGTGCCAGCTCACCGATGAGACTACGCTTAGATACGCAGTATTTT.